This T cell receptor (beta chain) comes out of a study of cytomegalovirus exposure and HLA in healthy donors. Repertoires were generated with immunoSEQ multiplex PCR, while TCRdb's copy carries only in-frame clones and drops some. Here the sample spans 150,000 to 160,000 clones, 75% to 90% being singletons. Turning to this clone: Antigen specificity is unknown.

Trimming removed 5 bases from V and 0 bases from J; junction bases left unmatched: 3. There are 16 residues in the CDR3. The germline V gene has CDR1 SGHTA and CDR2 FQGNSA. The study, taken as a whole, reports: Investigators reported 150 to 200 TCR beta chains as tied to cytomegalovirus.

Material: PBMCs. This TCR was recovered from a man between 18 and 35 years old in good health and CMV-seropositive. The chain couples TRBV7-2 to TRBJ1-4; 10 bases map to TRBD1. The CDR3 region has the DNA TGTGCCAGCAGCGGACAGGGGGGAACAACTAATGAAAAACTGTTTTTT. It yields the protein CASSGQGGTTNEKLFF. Full variable domain (missing parts from reference TRBV7-2 and TRBJ1-4): GAGVSQSPSNKVTEKGKDVELRCDPISGHTALYWYRQSLGQGLEFLIYFQGNSAPDKSGLPSDRFSAERTGGSVSTLTIQRTQQEDSAVYLCASSGQGGTTNEKLFFGSGTQLSVL.